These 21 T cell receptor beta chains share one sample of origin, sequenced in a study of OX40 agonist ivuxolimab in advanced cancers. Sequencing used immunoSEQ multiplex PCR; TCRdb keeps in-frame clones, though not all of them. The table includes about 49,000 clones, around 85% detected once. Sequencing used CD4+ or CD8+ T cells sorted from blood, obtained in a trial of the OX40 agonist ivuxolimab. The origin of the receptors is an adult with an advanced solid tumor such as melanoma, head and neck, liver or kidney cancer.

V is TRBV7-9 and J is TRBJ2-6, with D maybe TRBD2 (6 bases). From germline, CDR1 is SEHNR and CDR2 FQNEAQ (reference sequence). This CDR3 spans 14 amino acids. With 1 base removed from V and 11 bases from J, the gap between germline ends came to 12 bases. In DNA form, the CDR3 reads TGTGCCAGCAGCTTAGTGCGGGGCCCGGACGTCCTGACTTTC. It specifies CASSLVRGPDVLTF.

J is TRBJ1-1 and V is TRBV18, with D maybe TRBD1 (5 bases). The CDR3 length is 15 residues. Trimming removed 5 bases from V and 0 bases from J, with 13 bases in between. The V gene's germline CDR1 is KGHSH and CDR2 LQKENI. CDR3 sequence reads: CASSNWTTMNTEAFF. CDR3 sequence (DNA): TGTGCCAGCTCAAACTGGACAACAATGAACACTGAAGCTTTCTTT.

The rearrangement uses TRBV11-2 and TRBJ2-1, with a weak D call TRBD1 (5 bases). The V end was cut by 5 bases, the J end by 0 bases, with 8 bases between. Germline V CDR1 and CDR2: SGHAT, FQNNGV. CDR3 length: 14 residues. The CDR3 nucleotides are TGTGCCAGCAGCGGCAGGGTCTCCTACAATGAGCAGTTCTTC. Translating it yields CASSGRVSYNEQFF.

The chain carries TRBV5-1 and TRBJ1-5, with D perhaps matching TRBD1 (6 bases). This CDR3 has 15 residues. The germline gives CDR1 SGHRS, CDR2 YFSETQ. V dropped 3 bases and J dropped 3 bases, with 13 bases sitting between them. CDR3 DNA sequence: TGCGCCAGCAGCTCGGACAGCGACCCCAATCAGCCCCAGCATTTT. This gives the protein CASSSDSDPNQPQHF.

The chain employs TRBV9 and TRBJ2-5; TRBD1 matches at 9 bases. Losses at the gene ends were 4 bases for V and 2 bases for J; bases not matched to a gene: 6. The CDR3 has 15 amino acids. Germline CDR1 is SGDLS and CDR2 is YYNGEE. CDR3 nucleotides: TGTGCCAGCAGCTTTGGACAGGGGCTACAAGAGACCCAGTACTTC. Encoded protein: CASSFGQGLQETQYF.

The CDR3: CASSLGATVYEQYV. For the CDR3, the DNA is TGTGCCAGCAGCTTAGGGGCGACAGTCTACGAGCAGTACGTC. The chain is built from TRBV11-2 and TRBJ2-7; tentative D call: TRBD1 (5 bases). The V end lost 1 base, the J end lost 3 bases, and 10 bases lay between the germline ends. The germline CDR1 and CDR2 sequences are SGHAT and FQNNGV. The CDR3 sequence is 14 residues long.

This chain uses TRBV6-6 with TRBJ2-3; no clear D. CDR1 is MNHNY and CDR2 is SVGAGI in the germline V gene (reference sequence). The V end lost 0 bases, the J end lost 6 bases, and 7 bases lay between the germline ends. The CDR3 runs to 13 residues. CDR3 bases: TGTGCCAGCAGTTACTCCTCGGCCGATACGCAGTATTTT. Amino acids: CASSYSSADTQYF.

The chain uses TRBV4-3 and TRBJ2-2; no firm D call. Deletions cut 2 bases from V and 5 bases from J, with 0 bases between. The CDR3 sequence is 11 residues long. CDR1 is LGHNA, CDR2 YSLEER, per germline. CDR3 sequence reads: CASSQTGELFF. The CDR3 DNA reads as TGCGCCAGCAGCCAAACCGGGGAGCTGTTTTTT.

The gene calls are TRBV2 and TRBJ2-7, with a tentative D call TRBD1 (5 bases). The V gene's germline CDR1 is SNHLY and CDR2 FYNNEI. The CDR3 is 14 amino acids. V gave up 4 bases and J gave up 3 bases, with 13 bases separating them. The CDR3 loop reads CASSGRQWDYEQYV. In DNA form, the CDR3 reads TGTGCCAGCAGTGGACGACAGTGGGACTACGAGCAGTACGTC.

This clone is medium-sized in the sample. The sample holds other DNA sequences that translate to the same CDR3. Here the CDR3 reads CASSYSGGNQPQHF. CDR3 coding DNA: TGTGCCAGCAGTTACTCGGGGGGCAATCAGCCCCAGCATTTT. The V and J genes are TRBV6-5 and TRBJ1-5; possibly TRBD1 for D (5 bases). The ends were cut back, 0 bases at V and 2 bases at J, with 5 bases in the middle. CDR3 length equals 14 residues. Germline V CDR1 and CDR2: MNHEY, SVGAGI.

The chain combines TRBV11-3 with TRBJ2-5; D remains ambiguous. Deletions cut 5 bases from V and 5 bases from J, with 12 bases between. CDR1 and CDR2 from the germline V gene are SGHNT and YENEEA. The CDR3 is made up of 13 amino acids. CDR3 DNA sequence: TGTGCCAGCAGCCCCCTCATGGGGGAGACCCAGTACTTC. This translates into CASSPLMGETQYF.

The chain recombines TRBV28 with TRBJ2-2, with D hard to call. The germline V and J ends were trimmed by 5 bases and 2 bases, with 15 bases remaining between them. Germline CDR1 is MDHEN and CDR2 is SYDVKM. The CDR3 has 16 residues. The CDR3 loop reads CASSQRVTSNTGELFF. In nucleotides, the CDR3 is TGTGCCAGCAGTCAAAGGGTGACTTCAAACACCGGGGAGCTGTTTTTT.

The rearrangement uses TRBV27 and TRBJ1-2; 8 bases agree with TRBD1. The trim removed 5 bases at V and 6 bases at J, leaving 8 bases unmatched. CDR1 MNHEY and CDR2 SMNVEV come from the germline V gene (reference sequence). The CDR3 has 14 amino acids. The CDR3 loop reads CASSPTGGWNGYTF. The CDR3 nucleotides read TGTGCCAGCAGTCCAACAGGGGGATGGAATGGCTACACCTTC.

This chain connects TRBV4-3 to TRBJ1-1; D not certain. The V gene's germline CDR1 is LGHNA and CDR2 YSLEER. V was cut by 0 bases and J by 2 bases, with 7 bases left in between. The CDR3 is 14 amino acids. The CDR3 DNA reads TGCGCCAGCAGCCAAGATGAGGGAAACACTGAAGCTTTCTTT. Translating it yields CASSQDEGNTEAFF.

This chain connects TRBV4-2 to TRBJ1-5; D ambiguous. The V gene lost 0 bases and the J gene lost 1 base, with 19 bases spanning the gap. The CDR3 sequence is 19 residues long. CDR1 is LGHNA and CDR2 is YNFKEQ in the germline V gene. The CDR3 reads CASSQDQIREPGSNQPQHF. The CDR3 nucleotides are TGTGCCAGCAGCCAAGATCAGATCCGGGAACCGGGGAGCAATCAGCCCCAGCATTTT.

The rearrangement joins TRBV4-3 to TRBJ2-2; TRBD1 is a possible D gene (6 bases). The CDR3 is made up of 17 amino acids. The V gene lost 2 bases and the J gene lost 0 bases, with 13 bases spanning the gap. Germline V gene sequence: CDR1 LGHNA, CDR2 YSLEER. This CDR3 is CASSQPGTLTNTGELFF. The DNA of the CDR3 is TGCGCCAGCAGCCAACCCGGGACACTTACGAACACCGGGGAGCTGTTTTTT.

The CDR3 sequence is CASSQVPGNTIYF. The DNA of the CDR3 is TGCGCCAGCAGCCAGGTTCCTGGAAACACCATATATTTT. V and J are TRBV5-1 and TRBJ1-3; no firm D call. V lost 4 bases, J lost 2 bases, and 7 bases lay in between. This CDR3 comprises 13 residues. Per the germline V gene, CDR1 is SGHRS and CDR2 is YFSETQ. Variable domain in full (rest from reference TRBV5-1 and TRBJ1-3): KAGVTQTPRYLIKTRGQQVTLSCSPISGHRSVSWYQQTPGQGLQFLFEYFSETQRNKGNFPGRFSGRQFSNSRSEMNVSTLELGDSALYLCASSQVPGNTIYFGEGSWLTVV.

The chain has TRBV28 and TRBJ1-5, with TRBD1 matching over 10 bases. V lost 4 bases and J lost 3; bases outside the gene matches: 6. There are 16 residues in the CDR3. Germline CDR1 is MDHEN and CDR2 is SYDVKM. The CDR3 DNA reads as TGTGCCAGCAGTTCCCCGGGACAGGGGTTCAATCAGCCCCAGCATTTT. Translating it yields CASSSPGQGFNQPQHF.

This CDR3 is CASSLEPISGTGTDTQYF. The CDR3 coding sequence is TGTGCCAGCAGCTTGGAACCGATTTCCGGGACAGGCACAGATACGCAGTATTTT. The J gene is TRBJ2-3, the V gene TRBV11-2; 7 nucleotides match TRBD1. The CDR3 sequence is 18 residues long. CDR1 and CDR2 from the germline V gene are SGHAT and FQNNGV. The V segment lost 3 bases and the J segment 1 base; nucleotides outside the gene matches: 13.

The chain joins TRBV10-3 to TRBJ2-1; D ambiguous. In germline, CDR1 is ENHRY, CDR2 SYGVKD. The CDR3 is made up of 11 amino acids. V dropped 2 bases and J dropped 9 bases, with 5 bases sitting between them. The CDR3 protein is CAISEGGEQFF. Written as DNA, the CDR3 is TGTGCCATCAGTGAGGGTGGTGAGCAGTTCTTC.

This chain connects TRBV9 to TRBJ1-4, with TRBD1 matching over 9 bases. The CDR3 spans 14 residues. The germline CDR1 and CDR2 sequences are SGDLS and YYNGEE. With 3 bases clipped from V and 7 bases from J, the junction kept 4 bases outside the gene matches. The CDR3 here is CASSEGTGSEKLFF. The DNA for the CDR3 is TGTGCCAGCAGCGAAGGGACAGGGTCTGAAAAACTGTTTTTT. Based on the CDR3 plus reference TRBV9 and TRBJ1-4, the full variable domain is DSGVTQTPKHLITATGQRVTLRCSPRSGDLSVYWYQQSLDQGLQFLIQYYNGEERAKGNILERFSAQQFPDLHSELNLSSLELGDSALYFCASSEGTGSEKLFFGSGTQLSVL.